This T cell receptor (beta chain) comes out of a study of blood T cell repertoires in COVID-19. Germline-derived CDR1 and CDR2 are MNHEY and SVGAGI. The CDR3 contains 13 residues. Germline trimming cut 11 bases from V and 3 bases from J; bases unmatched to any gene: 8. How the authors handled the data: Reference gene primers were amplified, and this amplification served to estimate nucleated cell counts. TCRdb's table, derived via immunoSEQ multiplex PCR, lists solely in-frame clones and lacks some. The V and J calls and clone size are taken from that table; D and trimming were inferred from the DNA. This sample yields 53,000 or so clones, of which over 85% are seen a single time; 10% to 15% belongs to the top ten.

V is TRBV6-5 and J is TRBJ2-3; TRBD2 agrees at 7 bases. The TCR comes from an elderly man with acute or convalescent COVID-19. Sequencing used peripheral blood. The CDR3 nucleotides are TGTGCCGTCAGGCGGGGAGGGACAGATACGCAGTATTTT. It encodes CAVRRGGTDTQYF.